This entry lists 2 T cell receptor beta chains sequenced from one sample in a study of STAT5B mutations in CD4+ large granular lymphocyte leukemia. Generated by immunoSEQ multiplex PCR, the TCRdb table keeps only in-frame clones and is missing some. The sample yields some 400 clones, 45% to 70% seen once. The sequenced sample consisted of PBMCs. The source of these receptors is a woman aged 45 to 65 with CD4+ T-cell large granular lymphocyte leukemia.

The chain couples TRBV7-9 to TRBJ2-7, with TRBD1 as a possible D gene (6 bases). The CDR3 loop spans 14 amino acids. CDR1 and CDR2 from the germline V gene are SEHNR and FQNEAQ (reference sequence). V dropped 4 bases and J dropped 2 bases, with 12 bases sitting between them. The DNA for the CDR3 is TGTGCCAGCAGCTCCAGGGGACGCACCTACGAGCAGTACTTC. Amino acids: CASSSRGRTYEQYF.

This clone has more than one count but fewer than ten. The chain employs TRBV5-1 and TRBJ2-7; 8 bases agree with TRBD2. The V segment lost 3 bases and the J segment 3 bases; nucleotides outside the gene matches: 11. The CDR3 runs to 16 residues. In germline, CDR1 is SGHRS, CDR2 YFSETQ. CDR3 protein: CASSSPREGTHYEQYF. CDR3 coding DNA: TGCGCCAGCAGCTCCCCCCGGGAGGGTACACACTACGAGCAGTACTTC.